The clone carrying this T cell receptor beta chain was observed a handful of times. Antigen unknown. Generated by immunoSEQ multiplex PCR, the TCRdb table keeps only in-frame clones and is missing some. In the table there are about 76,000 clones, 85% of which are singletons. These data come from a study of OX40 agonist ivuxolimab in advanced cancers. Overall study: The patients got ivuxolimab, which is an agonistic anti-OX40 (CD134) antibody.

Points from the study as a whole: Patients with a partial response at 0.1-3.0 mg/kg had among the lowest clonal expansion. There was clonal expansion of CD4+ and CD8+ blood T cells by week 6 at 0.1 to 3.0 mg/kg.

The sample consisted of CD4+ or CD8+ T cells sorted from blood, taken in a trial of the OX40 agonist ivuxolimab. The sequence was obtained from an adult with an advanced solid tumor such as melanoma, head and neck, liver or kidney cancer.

The CDR3 is CASSSGQGATNEKLFF. The CDR3 region has the DNA TGTGCCAGCAGCTCTGGACAGGGGGCAACTAATGAAAAACTGTTTTTT. V gene TRBV5-8 combines with J gene TRBJ1-4; 10 nucleotides align to TRBD1. The germline V gene has CDR1 SGHTS and CDR2 YDEGEE. CDR3 length: 16 amino acids. The J segment lost 0 bases and the V segment lost 3 bases, leaving 2 bases of the junction unmatched.